This T cell receptor beta chain comes out of a study of blood T cell repertoires in COVID-19. The repertoire was sequenced with immunoSEQ multiplex PCR; TCRdb's copy has only in-frame clones and lacks some. The sample carries 180,000 or so clones, about 80% recorded once. The V gene's germline CDR1 is SNHLY and CDR2 FYNNEI. CDR3 length: 14 residues. Trimming removed 5 bases from V and 6 bases from J, with 16 bases in between. The V call is TRBV2, the J call TRBJ1-1; D might be TRBD1 (5 bases). The source is a human donor with acute or convalescent COVID-19. The donor label of this sample is uncertain. Sample: peripheral blood. For the CDR3, the DNA is TGTGCCAGCAGTCCGGGATCCGGGGGGGCTGAAGCTTTCTTT. It is translated as CASSPGSGGAEAFF.